Below are 9 T cell receptor beta chains sequenced from a single sample in a study of T cells in Graves' hyperthyroidism and ophthalmopathy. TCR beta CDR3 regions were amplified from RNA. During a first-round RT-PCR of the TCR CDR3, the HTBI primer set was used. TCRdb passed the multiplex PCR reads through MiXCR, listing each CDR3 protein once. The sample holds some 600,000 distinct CDR3 sequences, about 14% seen once. Material: blood. All receptors derive from a woman aged 25 to 45 with Graves' hyperthyroidism that later progressed to Graves' ophthalmopathy.

A word on this clonotype: It may be a read error: a sequence one base away is much more abundant. V gene TRBV4-3 combines with J gene TRBJ2-2, with no clear D. Germline CDR1 LGHNA, CDR2 YSLEER. This CDR3 has 14 residues. The DNA of the CDR3 is TGCACCAGCAGCCAAGGCGGAGTTTCCGGGGAGCTGTTTTTT. It encodes CTSSQGGVSGELFF.

This clonotype was recorded many times. The V and J genes are TRBV4-2 and TRBJ2-1; D ambiguous. Germline V gene sequence: CDR1 LGHNA, CDR2 YNFKEQ. The CDR3 length is 15 residues. Trimming took off 1 base at V and 0 bases at J, with 7 bases between the two ends. The CDR3 loop reads CASSQVRSSYNEQFF. The CDR3 nucleotides read TGTGCCAGCAGCCAAGTTCGAAGCTCCTACAATGAGCAGTTCTTC.

A word on this clonotype: A much more abundant neighbour one base away suggests this may be a read error. V is TRBV3-1 and J is TRBJ1-6; 7 nucleotides match TRBD1. V was pared by 4 bases and J by 11 bases, with 8 bases of the junction left unmatched. In germline, CDR1 is LGHDT, CDR2 YNNKEL (reference sequence). This CDR3 region has 14 residues. CDR3 protein: CASSPPGQNPPLHF. The CDR3 nucleotides are TGTGCCAGCAGCCCACCGGGACAGAATCCACCCCTCCACTTT.

In its sample, this clonotype was seen many times. V gene TRBV29-1 combines with J gene TRBJ2-1, with a tentative D call TRBD2 (6 bases). V was shortened by 1 base and J by 3 bases, with 10 bases between the two germline ends. CDR1 is SQVTM and CDR2 is ANQGSEA in the germline V gene. CDR3 length: 14 amino acids. CDR3 sequence: CSVEVGGIYNEQFF. The CDR3 nucleotides read TGCAGCGTTGAAGTGGGGGGAATCTACAATGAGCAGTTCTTC.

V gene TRBV7-2 combines with J gene TRBJ2-4; 13 bases are shared with TRBD2. The length of the CDR3 is 19 residues. The V gene's germline CDR1 is SGHTA and CDR2 FQGNSA. Trimming took 5 bases from V and 1 from J; bases not matched to a gene: 11. In nucleotides, the CDR3 is TGTGCCAGCAGCCCCCCGGGACTAGCGGGACGGAGGGCCAAAAACATTCAGTACTTC. This translates into CASSPPGLAGRRAKNIQYF.

Ten or more counts support this clonotype. The rearrangement joins TRBV6-1 to TRBJ2-3; 9 nucleotides line up with TRBD2. The CDR3 is made up of 14 amino acids. CDR1 is MNHNS and CDR2 is SASEGT in the germline V gene. V shed 1 base and J 6 bases; nucleotides not matched to a gene: 2. The CDR3, as DNA: TGTGCCAGCAGTGAAGGGACTAGCGAGGATACGCAGTATTTT. It specifies CASSEGTSEDTQYF.

The sample holds many counts of this clonotype. The gene calls are TRBV30 and TRBJ2-5; 7 bases fit TRBD1. The CDR3 loop spans 13 amino acids. V shed 1 base and J 3 bases; nucleotides not matched to a gene: 2. Germline lookup yields CDR1 GTSNPN and CDR2 SVGIG (reference sequence). The CDR3 DNA reads as TGTGCCTGGAGTGCAGACAGGGAAGAGACCCAGTACTTC. This sequence encodes CAWSADREETQYF.

This clonotype was picked up many times. Possible read error: a much larger clone is one base away. V and J are TRBV28 and TRBJ1-1, with TRBD1 identical over 11 bases. The CDR3 has 14 residues. The ends lost 6 bases at V and 13 bases at J; junction bases unmatched: 13. Looked up from germline, CDR1 is MDHEN and CDR2 is SYDVKM. The CDR3 region has the DNA TGTGCCAGCAGCCCAGGGACAGGGGGACGCTGGGTTTTCTTT. As protein: CASSPGTGGRWVFF.

This clonotype has a count of ten or more. This sequence joins TRBV29-1 and TRBJ2-7; unclear D gene. The CDR3 length is 12 residues. Trimming pared 1 base from V and 2 bases from J, leaving 6 bases between. Germline assignment: CDR1 SQVTM and CDR2 ANQGSEA. CDR3 loop: CSVEGGPYEQYF. CDR3 nucleotide sequence: TGCAGCGTTGAAGGAGGTCCCTACGAGCAGTACTTC.